Each of the 10 T cell receptor beta chains below was sequenced from the same sample in a study of blood T cell repertoires in COVID-19. Produced via immunoSEQ multiplex PCR; TCRdb's table is partial and in-frame only. Of roughly 120,000 clones in the sample, about 89% were seen once. The sequencing input was peripheral blood. All receptors derive from a man in his forties with acute or convalescent COVID-19.

V usage is TRBV7-2 and J usage is TRBJ2-7, with no clear D. There are 14 residues in the CDR3. V was pared by 7 bases and J by 0 bases, with 13 bases between. In germline, CDR1 is SGHTA, CDR2 FQGNSA. CDR3 sequence reads: CASNTEPYSYEQYF. As DNA, the CDR3 is TGTGCCAGCAATACTGAGCCCTACTCCTACGAGCAGTACTTC.

This clone was seen just once. The chain employs TRBV5-1 and TRBJ2-2; D not resolved. Per the germline V gene, CDR1 is SGHRS and CDR2 is YFSETQ. Deletions cut 0 bases from V and 0 bases from J, with 3 bases between. The CDR3 sequence is 14 residues long. CDR3 sequence: CASSLATNTGELFF. In nucleotides, the CDR3 is TGCGCCAGCAGCTTGGCCACGAACACCGGGGAGCTGTTTTTT.

This chain uses TRBV27 with TRBJ1-4; 10 bases match TRBD1. V lost 7 bases, J lost 6 bases, and 5 bases stayed unmatched. Per germline, CDR1 MNHEY and CDR2 SMNVEV (reference sequence). The CDR3 spans 14 residues. This CDR3 is CASTKTGGHEKLFF. CDR3 DNA: TGTGCCAGCACCAAGACAGGGGGCCATGAAAAACTGTTTTTT.

The J gene is TRBJ2-7, the V gene TRBV21-1; the table names TRBD2, a call not compared with the DNA. TRBV21-1 is described as a pseudogene. The CDR3 runs 16 residues. CDR3 bases: TGTGCCAGCAGCGGAGAAGCTGAGAAAAGCATAGGCGAGCAGTACTTC. Residues: CASSGEAEKSIGEQYF.

This chain links TRBV6-5 with TRBJ2-5, with D tentatively TRBD2 (6 bases). The CDR3 length is 15 residues. Germline CDR1 and CDR2: MNHEY and SVGAGI. Trimming pared 10 bases from V and 1 base from J, leaving 19 bases between. The CDR3 DNA sequence: TGTGCCATCTCCCCGGTGGGAGGAGTCCAAGAGACCCAGTACTTC. Translated: CAISPVGGVQETQYF.

This clone was picked up a small number of times. The chain carries TRBV5-6 and TRBJ1-5; 9 bases are shared with TRBD1. Germline assignment: CDR1 SGHDT and CDR2 YYEEEE. This CDR3 is 16 amino acids long. With V trimmed by 4 bases and J by 0 bases, 5 bases remained unmatched. The CDR3 is CASSTGTGTSNQPQHF. In DNA, the CDR3 is TGTGCCAGCAGCACGGGGACAGGGACTAGCAATCAGCCCCAGCATTTT.

CDR3 sequence: CASSLPSLGYTF. The DNA for the CDR3 is TGTGCCAGCAGCCTCCCATCACTTGGCTACACCTTC. The chain carries TRBV9 and TRBJ1-2; D gene uncertain. This CDR3 contains 12 residues. Trimming removed 4 bases from V and 7 bases from J, with 11 bases in between. Germline CDR1 reads SGDLS; CDR2 reads YYNGEE.

The chain combines TRBV7-2 with TRBJ2-5; tentative D call: TRBD1 (5 bases). Germline V CDR1 and CDR2: SGHTA, FQGNSA. The CDR3 length is 15 residues. Trimming pared 1 base from V and 3 bases from J, leaving 12 bases between. CDR3: CASSLGSTGKETQYF. The CDR3 DNA reads TGTGCCAGCAGCTTAGGTAGTACAGGAAAAGAGACCCAGTACTTC.

The V and J genes are TRBV3-1 (or the pseudogene TRBV3-2) and TRBJ2-7; possibly TRBD1 for D (5 bases). This CDR3 is built from 13 residues. Trimming removed 4 bases from V and 1 base from J, with 8 bases in between. The germline V gene has CDR1 LGHDT and CDR2 YNNKEL (reference sequence). The CDR3 DNA is TGTGCCAGCAGCCTGGGGCAGTCCTACGAGCAGTACTTC. Its protein is CASSLGQSYEQYF.

The chain couples TRBV7-3 to TRBJ2-1, with unresolved D. The CDR3 has 13 amino acids. V was pared by 2 bases and J by 10 bases, with 12 bases between. The germline CDR1 and CDR2 sequences are SGHTA and FQGTGA. The CDR3 coding sequence is TGTGCCAGCAGCTTAGAACGTTCCCGGGAGCAGTTCTTC. This codes for CASSLERSREQFF. The entire variable domain, with the rest obtained from reference TRBV7-3 and TRBJ2-1, is as follows: GAGVSQTPSNKVTEKGKYVELRCDPISGHTALYWYRQSLGQGPEFLIYFQGTGAADDSGLPNDRFFAVRPEGSVSTLKIQRTERGDSAVYLCASSLERSREQFFGPGTRLTVL.